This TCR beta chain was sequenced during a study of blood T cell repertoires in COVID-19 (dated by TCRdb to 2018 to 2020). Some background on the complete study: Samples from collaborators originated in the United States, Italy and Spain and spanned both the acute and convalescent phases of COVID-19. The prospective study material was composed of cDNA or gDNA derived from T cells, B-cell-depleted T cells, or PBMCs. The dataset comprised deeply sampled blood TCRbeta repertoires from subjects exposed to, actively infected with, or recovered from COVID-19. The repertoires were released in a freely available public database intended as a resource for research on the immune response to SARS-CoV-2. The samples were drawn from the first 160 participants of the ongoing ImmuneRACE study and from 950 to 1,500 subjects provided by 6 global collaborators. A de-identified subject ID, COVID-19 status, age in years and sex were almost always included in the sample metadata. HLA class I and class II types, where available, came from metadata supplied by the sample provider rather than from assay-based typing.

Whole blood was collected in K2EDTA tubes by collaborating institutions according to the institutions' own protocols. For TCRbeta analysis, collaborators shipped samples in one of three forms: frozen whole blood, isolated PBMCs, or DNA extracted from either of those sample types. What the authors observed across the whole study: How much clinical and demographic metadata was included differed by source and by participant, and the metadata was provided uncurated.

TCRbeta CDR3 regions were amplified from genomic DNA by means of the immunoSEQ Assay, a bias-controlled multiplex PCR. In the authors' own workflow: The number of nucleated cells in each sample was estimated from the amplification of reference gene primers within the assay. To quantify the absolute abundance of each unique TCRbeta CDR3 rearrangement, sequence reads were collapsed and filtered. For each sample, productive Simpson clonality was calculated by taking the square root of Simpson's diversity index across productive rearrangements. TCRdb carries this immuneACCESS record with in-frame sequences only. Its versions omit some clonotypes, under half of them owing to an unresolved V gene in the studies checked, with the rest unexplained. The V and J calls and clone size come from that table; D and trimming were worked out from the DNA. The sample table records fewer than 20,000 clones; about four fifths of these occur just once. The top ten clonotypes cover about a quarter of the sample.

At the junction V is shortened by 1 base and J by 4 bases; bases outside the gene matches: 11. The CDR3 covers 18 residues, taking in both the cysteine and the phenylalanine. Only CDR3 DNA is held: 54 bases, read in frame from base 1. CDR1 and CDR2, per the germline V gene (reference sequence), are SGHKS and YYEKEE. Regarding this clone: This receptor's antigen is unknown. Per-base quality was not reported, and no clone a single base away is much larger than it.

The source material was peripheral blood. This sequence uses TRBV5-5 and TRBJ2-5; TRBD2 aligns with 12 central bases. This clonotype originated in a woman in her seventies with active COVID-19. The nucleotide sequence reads TGTGCCAGCAGCTTGTGGGGCCTAGCGGGAGGGCCAGGAGAGACCCAGTACTTC. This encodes CASSLWGLAGGPGETQYF. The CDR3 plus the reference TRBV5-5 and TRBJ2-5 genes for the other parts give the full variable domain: DAGVTQSPTHLIKTRGQQVTLRCSPISGHKSVSWYQQVLGQGPQFIFQYYEKEERGRGNFPDRFSARQFPNYSSELNVNALLLGDSALYLCASSLWGLAGGPGETQYFGPGTRLLVL.